Listed below are T cell receptor beta chains from one sample, sequenced in a study of blood T cell repertoires in COVID-19. Clones were sequenced by immunoSEQ multiplex PCR, and TCRdb holds only the in-frame ones, with some missing. The table records 87,000 or so clones, over 75% of them present only once. Sequences were obtained from peripheral blood. These receptors originate from an older man with acute or convalescent COVID-19. Both conserved end residues are part of each CDR3. Each record gives: J gene, D gene, clone size, V gene, CDR3 protein, CDR3 DNA. A D gene is named only where the DNA matches it firmly. Not every row has a clone size; where given, it reads once, few, many or a size class.

j_gene: TRBJ1-1; d_gene: TRBD1; abundance: -; v_gene: TRBV5-1; CDR3aa: CASSPPTGADEAFF; CDR3nt: TGCGCCAGCAGCCCGCCCACAGGGGCGGATGAAGCTTTCTTT
j_gene: TRBJ1-1; d_gene: TRBD1; abundance: -; v_gene: TRBV3-1/TRBV3-2; CDR3aa: CASSRSGGRTEAFF; CDR3nt: TGTGCCAGCAGCCGTTCAGGGGGCAGGACTGAAGCTTTCTTT
j_gene: TRBJ1-2; d_gene: TRBD1; abundance: -; v_gene: TRBV27; CDR3aa: CASSKLAGGYYGYTF; CDR3nt: TGTGCCAGCAGTAAACTCGCAGGGGGCTACTATGGCTACACCTTC
j_gene: TRBJ2-2; d_gene: -; abundance: -; v_gene: TRBV12-5; CDR3aa: CASGRVTGELFF; CDR3nt: TGTGCTAGCGGGCGGGTTACCGGGGAGCTGTTTTTT
j_gene: TRBJ2-7; d_gene: -; abundance: -; v_gene: TRBV5-6; CDR3aa: CASSLGGGASFSEQYF; CDR3nt: TGTGCCAGCAGCTTGGGAGGTGGGGCGAGCTTTTCCGAGCAGTACTTC
j_gene: TRBJ2-7; d_gene: TRBD1; abundance: -; v_gene: TRBV6-1; CDR3aa: CASSEAKGQIYEQYF; CDR3nt: TGTGCCAGCAGTGAAGCGAAGGGACAGATTTACGAGCAGTACTTC
j_gene: TRBJ2-2; d_gene: -; abundance: -; v_gene: TRBV19; CDR3aa: CASSRDTHTGELFF; CDR3nt: TGTGCCAGTAGTAGGGACACCCACACCGGGGAGCTGTTTTTT
j_gene: TRBJ1-3; d_gene: TRBD1; abundance: few; v_gene: TRBV6-5; CDR3aa: CASSSTGIFGNTIYF; CDR3nt: TGTGCCAGCAGTTCGACAGGGATATTTGGAAACACCATATATTTT
j_gene: TRBJ2-3; d_gene: -; abundance: -; v_gene: TRBV7-2; CDR3aa: CASSLGSGYTDTQYF; CDR3nt: TGTGCCAGCAGCTTGGGGAGCGGGTACACAGATACGCAGTATTTT
j_gene: TRBJ2-5; d_gene: -; abundance: -; v_gene: TRBV29-1; CDR3aa: CSVEDLGAGTQYF; CDR3nt: TGCAGCGTTGAAGATCTGGGGGCTGGGACCCAGTACTTC
j_gene: TRBJ2-7; d_gene: TRBD1; abundance: -; v_gene: TRBV3-1/TRBV3-2; CDR3aa: CASSLTGTPYEQYF; CDR3nt: TGTGCCAGCAGCCTGACAGGGACCCCCTACGAGCAGTACTTC
j_gene: TRBJ1-3; d_gene: -; abundance: once; v_gene: TRBV9; CDR3aa: CASSVDRATSGNTIYF; CDR3nt: TGTGCCAGCAGCGTAGACCGAGCTACCTCTGGAAACACCATATATTTT
j_gene: TRBJ1-1; d_gene: -; abundance: -; v_gene: TRBV2; CDR3aa: CASRVTYRTEAFF; CDR3nt: TGTGCCAGCAGAGTCACTTATCGGACTGAAGCTTTCTTT
j_gene: TRBJ1-1; d_gene: -; abundance: -; v_gene: TRBV21-1; CDR3aa: CASSKGGRTGEDDTEAFF; CDR3nt: TGTGCCAGCAGCAAAGGTGGGCGGACGGGGGAGGATGACACTGAAGCTTTCTTT
j_gene: TRBJ1-1; d_gene: -; abundance: -; v_gene: TRBV20-1; CDR3aa: CSVARDTEAFF; CDR3nt: TGCAGTGTAGCCCGGGACACTGAAGCTTTCTTT
j_gene: TRBJ2-1; d_gene: -; abundance: -; v_gene: TRBV11-2; CDR3aa: CASSSQGGTYNEQFF; CDR3nt: TGTGCCAGCAGCTCGCAGGGGGGAACCTACAATGAGCAGTTCTTC
j_gene: TRBJ2-1; d_gene: -; abundance: -; v_gene: TRBV7-9; CDR3aa: CASSLLDSSGEQFF; CDR3nt: TGTGCCAGCAGCTTACTTGACAGTTCAGGTGAGCAGTTCTTC
j_gene: TRBJ1-2; d_gene: TRBD1; abundance: -; v_gene: TRBV6-5; CDR3aa: CASSPRQGNHGYTF; CDR3nt: TGTGCCAGCAGTCCTCGACAGGGGAACCATGGCTACACCTTC
j_gene: TRBJ1-6; d_gene: -; abundance: -; v_gene: TRBV19; CDR3aa: CASSNAQSNSPLHF; CDR3nt: TGTGCCAGTAGTAACGCACAGTCTAATTCACCCCTCCACTTT
j_gene: TRBJ2-2; d_gene: -; abundance: -; v_gene: TRBV7-7; CDR3aa: CASSPSDRGGTGELFF; CDR3nt: TGTGCTAGCAGCCCCAGCGACCGAGGGGGCACCGGGGAGCTGTTTTTT
j_gene: TRBJ1-2; d_gene: -; abundance: -; v_gene: TRBV6-5; CDR3aa: CASSYSGHSGYTF; CDR3nt: TGTGCCAGCAGTTACTCAGGCCACAGCGGCTACACCTTC
j_gene: TRBJ1-1; d_gene: TRBD1; abundance: -; v_gene: TRBV27; CDR3aa: CASSHGTGGNTEAFF; CDR3nt: TGTGCCAGCAGTCATGGGACAGGGGGGAACACTGAAGCTTTCTTT
j_gene: TRBJ1-6; d_gene: -; abundance: -; v_gene: TRBV6-1; CDR3aa: CASSEGAGSSYNSPLHF; CDR3nt: TGTGCCAGCAGTGAAGGGGCGGGAAGCTCCTATAATTCACCCCTCCACTTT
j_gene: TRBJ1-1; d_gene: -; abundance: -; v_gene: TRBV19; CDR3aa: CASNSGRDLSAFF; CDR3nt: TGTGCCAGTAACTCGGGTAGGGACTTGTCAGCTTTCTTT
j_gene: TRBJ2-6; d_gene: -; abundance: -; v_gene: TRBV5-1; CDR3aa: CASSLDGSGANVLTF; CDR3nt: TGCGCCAGCAGCTTGGACGGGTCTGGGGCCAACGTCCTGACTTTC
j_gene: TRBJ1-6; d_gene: TRBD1; abundance: -; v_gene: TRBV6-5; CDR3aa: CASSSPGQDSPLHF; CDR3nt: TGTGCCAGCAGTTCCCCGGGACAGGATTCACCCCTCCACTTT
j_gene: TRBJ1-6; d_gene: -; abundance: -; v_gene: TRBV6-5; CDR3aa: CASSYQNSYNSPLHF; CDR3nt: TGTGCCAGCAGTTACCAGAACTCCTATAATTCACCCCTCCACTTT
j_gene: TRBJ1-2; d_gene: -; abundance: -; v_gene: TRBV5-1; CDR3aa: CASSPGTATPYGYTF; CDR3nt: TGCGCCAGCAGCCCCGGGACTGCGACCCCTTATGGCTACACCTTC
j_gene: TRBJ2-2; d_gene: TRBD2; abundance: -; v_gene: TRBV7-2; CDR3aa: CASSLEGTSGTGELFF; CDR3nt: TGTGCCAGCAGCTTAGAGGGGACTAGCGGCACCGGGGAGCTGTTTTTT
j_gene: TRBJ1-2; d_gene: -; abundance: -; v_gene: TRBV6-5; CDR3aa: CASSYGGENYGYTF; CDR3nt: TGTGCCAGCAGTTACGGAGGAGAGAACTATGGCTACACCTTC
j_gene: TRBJ1-1; d_gene: TRBD1; abundance: -; v_gene: TRBV6-2/TRBV6-3; CDR3aa: CASSYSLTGVNTEAFF; CDR3nt: TGTGCCAGCAGTTACTCGCTTACAGGGGTGAACACTGAAGCTTTCTTT
j_gene: TRBJ1-1; d_gene: -; abundance: -; v_gene: TRBV7-3; CDR3aa: CASKRSLNTEAFF; CDR3nt: TGTGCCAGTAAGCGGTCGCTGAACACTGAAGCTTTCTTT
j_gene: TRBJ2-2; d_gene: -; abundance: -; v_gene: TRBV19; CDR3aa: CASRMNGAGELFF; CDR3nt: TGTGCCAGTAGGATGAATGGAGCCGGGGAGCTGTTTTTT
j_gene: TRBJ2-1; d_gene: TRBD2; abundance: -; v_gene: TRBV7-9; CDR3aa: CASSSTLLAGAANEQFF; CDR3nt: TGTGCCAGCAGCTCTACTTTACTAGCGGGAGCCGCCAATGAGCAGTTCTTC
j_gene: TRBJ1-5; d_gene: -; abundance: -; v_gene: TRBV12-5; CDR3aa: CASGLDGNQPQHF; CDR3nt: TGTGCTAGTGGTTTGGACGGTAATCAGCCCCAGCATTTT
j_gene: TRBJ1-3; d_gene: TRBD1; abundance: -; v_gene: TRBV9; CDR3aa: CASSVDTGGSSGNTIYF; CDR3nt: TGTGCCAGCAGCGTAGACACAGGGGGGAGCTCTGGAAACACCATATATTTT
j_gene: TRBJ1-2; d_gene: -; abundance: -; v_gene: TRBV5-6; CDR3aa: CASRDWGVGYGYTF; CDR3nt: TGTGCCAGCAGAGATTGGGGGGTAGGCTATGGCTACACCTTC
j_gene: TRBJ2-7; d_gene: -; abundance: few; v_gene: TRBV5-5; CDR3aa: CASSLSSASSYEQYF; CDR3nt: TGTGCCAGCAGCTTGTCTAGCGCATCCTCCTACGAGCAGTACTTC
j_gene: TRBJ1-5; d_gene: TRBD1; abundance: -; v_gene: TRBV6-1; CDR3aa: CASSERQGRSNQPQHF; CDR3nt: TGTGCCAGCAGTGAAAGACAGGGTAGGAGCAATCAGCCCCAGCATTTT
j_gene: TRBJ2-7; d_gene: TRBD1; abundance: -; v_gene: TRBV5-1; CDR3aa: CASSSRGTGPYEQYF; CDR3nt: TGCGCCAGCAGCTCCCGCGGGACAGGCCCTTACGAGCAGTACTTC
j_gene: TRBJ1-1; d_gene: TRBD1; abundance: -; v_gene: TRBV29-1; CDR3aa: CSVGGQVTLMNTEAFF; CDR3nt: TGCAGCGTCGGCGGACAGGTGACCCTCATGAACACTGAAGCTTTCTTT
j_gene: TRBJ1-1; d_gene: -; abundance: -; v_gene: TRBV5-6; CDR3aa: CASSLLDRNTEAFF; CDR3nt: TGTGCCAGCAGCTTGCTCGACAGGAACACTGAAGCTTTCTTT
j_gene: TRBJ1-1; d_gene: -; abundance: -; v_gene: TRBV5-4; CDR3aa: CASSRQENTEAFF; CDR3nt: TGTGCCAGCAGCCGACAGGAAAACACTGAAGCTTTCTTT
j_gene: TRBJ2-1; d_gene: -; abundance: -; v_gene: TRBV12-5; CDR3aa: CASGRGGGPSYNEQFF; CDR3nt: TGTGCTAGTGGTAGGGGGGGAGGGCCCTCCTACAATGAGCAGTTCTTC
j_gene: TRBJ1-4; d_gene: -; abundance: -; v_gene: TRBV10-1; CDR3aa: CASSDGGVPEKLFF; CDR3nt: TGCGCCAGCAGTGATGGAGGAGTTCCTGAAAAACTGTTTTTT
j_gene: TRBJ1-5; d_gene: -; abundance: -; v_gene: TRBV6-5; CDR3aa: CAGSENSNQPQHF; CDR3nt: TGCGCGGGAAGCGAGAATAGCAATCAGCCCCAGCATTTT